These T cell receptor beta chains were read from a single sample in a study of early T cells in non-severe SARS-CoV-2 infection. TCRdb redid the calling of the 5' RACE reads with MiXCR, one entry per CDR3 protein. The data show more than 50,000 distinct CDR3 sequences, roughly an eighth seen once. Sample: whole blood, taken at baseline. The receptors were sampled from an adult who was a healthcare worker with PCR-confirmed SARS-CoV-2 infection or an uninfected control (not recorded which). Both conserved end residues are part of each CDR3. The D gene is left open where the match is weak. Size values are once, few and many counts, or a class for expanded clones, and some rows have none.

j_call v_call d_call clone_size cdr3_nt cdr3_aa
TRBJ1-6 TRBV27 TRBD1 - TGTGCCAGCAGTCCCCTGAGCACAGGGGGCGATTCACCCCTCCACTTT CASSPLSTGGDSPLHF
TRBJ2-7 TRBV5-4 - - TGTGCCAGCAGCTTGGAAGGGGCCCCCTCCTACGGGGAGCAGTACTTC CASSLEGAPSYGEQYF
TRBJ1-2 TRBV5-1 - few TGCGCCAGCAGCCAAGAGGCGGGGAGCTACTATGGCTACACCTTC CASSQEAGSYYGYTF
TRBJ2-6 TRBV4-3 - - TGCGCCAGCAGCCAAGATGACTACTCCCGAGGGGCCAACGTCCTGACTTTC CASSQDDYSRGANVLTF
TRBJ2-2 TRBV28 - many TGTGCCAGCAGTTTAGGGGCCGGGGAGCTGTTTTTT CASSLGAGELFF
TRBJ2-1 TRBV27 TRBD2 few TGTGCCAGCAGTCAGCCGGGACTAGCATACAATGAGCAGTTCTTC CASSQPGLAYNEQFF
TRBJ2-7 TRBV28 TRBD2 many TGTGCCAGCAGTTTTCCCTTGGGGAGGGGCGAGCAGTACTTC CASSFPLGRGEQYF
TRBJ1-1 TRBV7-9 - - TGTGCCAGCACCCCTGGAGGAGGCAACACTGAAGCTTTCTTT CASTPGGGNTEAFF
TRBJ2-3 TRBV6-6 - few TGTGCCAGCAGTTACGTAGGGGCGGGGGATACGCAGTATTTT CASSYVGAGDTQYF
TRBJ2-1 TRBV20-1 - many TGCAGTGCTAGAGATACGGCTAGTCCGTACAATGAGCAGTTCTTC CSARDTASPYNEQFF
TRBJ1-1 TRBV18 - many TGTGCCAGCTCACCACCCGGGGGGGCACGGACTGAAGCTTTCTTT CASSPPGGARTEAFF
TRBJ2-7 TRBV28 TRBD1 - TGTGCCAGCAGTCCCCAGGACGGACAGGGGAAGAACGAGCAGTACTTC CASSPQDGQGKNEQYF
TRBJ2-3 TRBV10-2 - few TGCGCCAGCAGTGAGGTTACGGATACGCAGTATTTT CASSEVTDTQYF
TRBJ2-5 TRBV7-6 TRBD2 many TGTGCCAGCAGCTTATCCACTAGCGGGAGGTCAGAGACCCAGTACTTC CASSLSTSGRSETQYF
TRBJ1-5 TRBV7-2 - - TGTGCCAGCAGCTTAGAATCGGCAGCGCCTCAGCCCCAGCATTTT CASSLESAAPQPQHF
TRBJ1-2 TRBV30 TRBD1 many TGTGCCGTAAAGACAGGGGCGTATGGCTACACCTTC CAVKTGAYGYTF
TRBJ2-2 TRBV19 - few TGTGCCAGTACCCCGGACCGATCGAACACCGGGGAGCTGTTTTTT CASTPDRSNTGELFF
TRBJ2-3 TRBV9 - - TGTGCCAGCAGCCCCGGGGCCCTCCCCACAGATACGCAGTATTTT CASSPGALPTDTQYF